One and the same sample provided the 23 T cell receptor beta chains below, sequenced in a study of PD-1 blockade in classical Hodgkin lymphoma. Every patient relapsed after autologous stem cell transplantation, and brentuximab vedotin exposure varied. Repertoires were generated with immunoSEQ multiplex PCR, while TCRdb's copy carries only in-frame clones and drops some. The sample contains approximately 99,000 clones, around 81% of which appear only once. Sequenced material: peripheral blood mononuclear cells (PBMCs), taken before the second cycle of nivolumab. Receptors originate from a human donor with classical Hodgkin lymphoma.

This clone was observed a single time. The V gene is TRBV2, the J gene TRBJ2-1, with 11 bases lining up with TRBD2. Per germline, CDR1 SNHLY and CDR2 FYNNEI. This CDR3 comprises 16 residues. V shed 1 base, J shed 8 bases, and the junction held 7 bases outside the gene matches. CDR3 amino acids: CASSEGLAGGPYEQFF. In DNA form, the CDR3 reads TGTGCCAGCAGTGAAGGGTTAGCGGGAGGGCCTTATGAGCAGTTCTTC.

This clone has only a few counts. The chain couples TRBV19 to TRBJ1-5, with TRBD1 matching over 9 bases. The CDR3 runs 16 residues. With V trimmed by 3 bases and J by 7 bases, 10 bases remained unmatched. Germline CDR1 reads LNHDA; CDR2 reads SQIVND (reference sequence). This chain's CDR3 is CASSISGQGYGQPQHF. The CDR3 DNA sequence: TGTGCCAGTAGTATTTCCGGACAGGGGTATGGACAGCCCCAGCATTTT.

The J gene is TRBJ2-7, the V gene TRBV10-3; 11 bases line up with TRBD1. The CDR3 is 14 residues long. CDR1 ENHRY and CDR2 SYGVKD come from the germline V gene. Trimming removed 10 bases from V and 2 bases from J; junction bases left unmatched: 7. CDR3 protein: CATGQGAPAYEQYF. The DNA for the CDR3 is TGTGCCACAGGACAGGGGGCCCCCGCCTACGAGCAGTACTTC.

The rearrangement links TRBV9 to TRBJ2-1; TRBD2 matches at 8 bases. Trimming took 4 bases from V and 0 from J; bases not matched to a gene: 6. The CDR3 sequence is 16 residues long. Germline V CDR1 and CDR2: SGDLS, YYNGEE. In DNA, the CDR3 is TGTGCCAGCAGCCACCGGGGGGGGAGCTCCTACAATGAGCAGTTCTTC. Protein sequence: CASSHRGGSSYNEQFF.

The chain has TRBV7-7 and TRBJ2-2; 8 nucleotides align to TRBD1. V lost 11 bases and J lost 2; bases outside the gene matches: 4. Germline-derived CDR1 and CDR2 are SSHAT and FNYEAQ (reference sequence). CDR3 size: 13 residues. This CDR3 reads CAVRGPNTGELFF. The CDR3 coding sequence is TGTGCCGTCAGGGGGCCCAACACCGGGGAGCTGTTTTTT. Full variable domain (outside the CDR3, taken from reference TRBV7-7 and TRBJ2-2): GAGVSQSPRYKVTKRGQDVTLRCDPISSHATLYWYQQALGQGPEFLTYFNYEAQPDKSGLPSDRFSAERPEGSISTLTIQRTEQRDSAMYRCAVRGPNTGELFFGEGSRLTVL.

The rearrangement links TRBV7-2 to TRBJ1-6; D might be TRBD1 (6 bases). The length of the CDR3 is 15 residues. V lost 5 bases to trimming and J lost 4 bases, with 12 bases between them. Germline lookup yields CDR1 SGHTA and CDR2 FQGNSA. The CDR3 spells CASSTRTDYNSPLHF. The CDR3, as DNA: TGTGCCAGCAGCACCCGGACAGATTATAATTCACCCCTCCACTTT.

This clone was counted between two and nine times. The V call is TRBV5-5, the J call TRBJ1-2; 8 bases map to TRBD1. CDR3 length equals 16 residues. CDR1 is SGHKS and CDR2 is YYEKEE in the germline V gene (reference sequence). The trim removed 2 bases at V and 5 bases at J, leaving 11 bases unmatched. The CDR3 DNA sequence: TGTGCCAGCAGCTTTACTCCCGACAGGGGAGGGTATGGCTACACCTTC. Amino acid sequence: CASSFTPDRGGYGYTF.

The chain has TRBV6-5 and TRBJ2-1; possible D gene TRBD2, 6 bases. The CDR3 is made up of 14 amino acids. The germline V gene encodes CDR1 MNHEY and CDR2 SVGAGI. Trimming stripped 6 bases from V and 4 bases from J, with 13 bases between. The CDR3 DNA reads as TGTGCCAGCAGATCCCCGGGGGAGTACAATGAGCAGTTCTTC. Its translation is CASRSPGEYNEQFF.

The V call is TRBV4-3, the J call TRBJ2-2; D possibly corresponds to TRBD1 (7 bases). This CDR3 is built from 15 residues. Trimming pared 4 bases from V and 5 bases from J, leaving 14 bases between. Germline CDR1 reads LGHNA; CDR2 reads YSLEER. CDR3 protein: CASSRGVRGTGELFF. In nucleotides, the CDR3 is TGCGCCAGCAGCCGGGGGGTCAGGGGGACCGGGGAGCTGTTTTTT.

This clone showed up just once. A much larger clonotype is one base distant, so this may be a read error. The chain carries TRBV25-1 and TRBJ2-5; 9 nucleotides align to TRBD1. V was clipped by 6 bases and J by 4 bases; unmatched bases: 3. Germline CDR1 MGHDK, CDR2 SYGVNS. The CDR3 is 13 amino acids. CDR3 sequence: CASSRQGGETQYF. CDR3 nucleotides: TGTGCCAGCAGCCGACAGGGGGGAGAGACCCAGTACTTC.

The J gene is TRBJ1-4, the V gene TRBV11-2; tentative D call: TRBD1 (5 bases). CDR1 is SGHAT, CDR2 FQNNGV, per germline. Trimming took 5 bases from V and 8 from J, leaving 12 bases between them. CDR3 length: 13 amino acids. The CDR3 loop reads CASSKGREEKLFF. The CDR3 DNA follows: TGTGCCAGCAGCAAGGGGCGAGAGGAAAAACTGTTTTTT.

The rearrangement uses TRBV5-4 and TRBJ1-1; D possibly corresponds to TRBD1 (6 bases). The germline V and J ends were trimmed by 4 bases and 4 bases, with 11 bases remaining between them. This CDR3 spans 13 amino acids. In germline, CDR1 is SGHNT, CDR2 YYREEE (reference sequence). CDR3 bases: TGTGCCAGCAGCAGCGCAGGGGTCACTGAAGCTTTCTTT. This encodes CASSSAGVTEAFF.

The CDR3 DNA follows: TGTGCCAGCAGGGGACAGGGGGCAACCGGGGAGCTGTTTTTT. Amino acid sequence: CASRGQGATGELFF. The V gene is TRBV6-4, the J gene TRBJ2-2, with 12 positions matching TRBD1. The ends lost 6 bases at V and 5 bases at J; junction bases unmatched: 1. In germline, CDR1 is MRHNA, CDR2 SNTAGT. This CDR3 region has 14 residues.

The J gene is TRBJ1-1, the V gene TRBV4-2, with a weak D call TRBD1 (5 bases). The V end lost 0 bases, the J end lost 10 bases, and 15 bases lay between the germline ends. This CDR3 is built from 14 residues. Germline lookup yields CDR1 LGHNA and CDR2 YNFKEQ. The DNA for the CDR3 is TGTGCCAGCAGCCAAGACCCGGCGGACAATTCAGCTTTCTTT. This encodes CASSQDPADNSAFF.

This clone was found a few times. The chain recombines TRBV7-3 with TRBJ2-3; no reliable D call. CDR1 and CDR2 (germline): SGHTA, FQGTGA. This CDR3 is built from 14 residues. Between the trimmed V and J ends, which lost 4 bases and 5 bases, there was a span of 13 bases. In nucleotides, the CDR3 is TGTGCCAGCAGCTCGGGCTACGGCGGAGATACGCAGTATTTT. It encodes CASSSGYGGDTQYF.

This clone was observed a single time. The chain has TRBV7-9 and TRBJ2-7; 8 positions agree with TRBD2. CDR1 and CDR2 from the germline V gene are SEHNR and FQNEAQ (reference sequence). The CDR3 length is 15 residues. The V segment lost 7 bases and the J segment 0 bases; nucleotides outside the gene matches: 8. The DNA of the CDR3 is TGTGCCAGCACAACGGCGGGGGGCCCCTCCTACGAGCAGTACTTC. It yields the protein CASTTAGGPSYEQYF.

The chain couples TRBV6-5 to TRBJ2-1, with D possibly being TRBD1 (5 bases). Germline V gene lookup returns CDR1 MNHEY and CDR2 SVGAGI. V lost 2 bases, J lost 0 bases, and 11 bases lay in between. The CDR3 is 16 residues long. CDR3 DNA sequence: TGTGCCAGCAGTTACCAGGGTGTGAGCTCCTACAATGAGCAGTTCTTC. Protein sequence: CASSYQGVSSYNEQFF.

The chain combines TRBV28 with TRBJ1-1; 10 bases align to TRBD1. The CDR3 extends over 13 amino acids. V dropped 4 bases and J dropped 11; count of bases not matched to a gene: 7. The germline V gene has CDR1 MDHEN and CDR2 SYDVKM. Here the CDR3 DNA reads TGTGCCAGCAGTTCCGGACAGGGGGGTCGGGCTTTCTTT. Its protein is CASSSGQGGRAFF.

The chain carries TRBV10-3 and TRBJ2-1; 11 bases match TRBD2. The V segment lost 6 bases and the J segment 6 bases; nucleotides outside the gene matches: 4. The germline gives CDR1 ENHRY, CDR2 SYGVKD. The CDR3 covers 14 residues. CDR3 nucleotide sequence: TGTGCCATCAGAACTAGCGGGAGCGCCAATGAGCAGTTCTTC. Translation: CAIRTSGSANEQFF.

This sequence joins TRBV28 and TRBJ1-2; D gene unclear. CDR3 length: 13 residues. Germline CDR1 is MDHEN and CDR2 is SYDVKM. V shed 3 bases and J shed 3 bases, with 8 bases lying between them. The CDR3 reads CASSLRSDYGYTF. CDR3 coding DNA: TGTGCCAGCAGTTTGCGTTCGGACTATGGCTACACCTTC.

The rearrangement joins TRBV2 to TRBJ2-2; TRBD2 matches 7 bases. Germline V lookup: CDR1 SNHLY, CDR2 FYNNEI. The V and J ends lost 7 bases and 0 bases, in that order; junction bases with no gene match: 5. The CDR3 covers 15 residues. CDR3 in amino acids: CASTQLATNTGELFF. DNA for the CDR3: TGTGCCAGCACCCAACTAGCGACGAACACCGGGGAGCTGTTTTTT.

V and J are TRBV25-1 and TRBJ2-7, with D perhaps being TRBD1 or TRBD2 (6 bases each). In germline, CDR1 is MGHDK, CDR2 SYGVNS. Trimming removed 2 bases at V and 7 bases at J, with 15 bases between. The CDR3 runs to 14 residues. The CDR3 sequence is CASSEGGRGREQYF. CDR3 coding DNA: TGTGCCAGCAGTGAAGGGGGCCGGGGGCGAGAGCAGTACTTC.

This rearrangement joins TRBV10-1 to TRBJ2-6; D unresolved. Germline loops: CDR1 WNHNN, CDR2 SYGVQD (reference sequence). The V end was cut by 3 bases, the J end by 2 bases, with 8 bases between. CDR3 length: 15 residues. DNA of the CDR3: TGCGCCAGCAGTGATTCTAGTCCTGGGGCCAACGTCCTGACTTTC. This sequence encodes CASSDSSPGANVLTF.